The 10 T cell receptor beta chains reported below all come from one sample, sequenced in a study of cytomegalovirus exposure and HLA in healthy donors. The primer mix had 60 Vbeta and 13 Jbeta primers. The assay was immunoSEQ multiplex PCR, and TCRdb's table has in-frame clones only and misses some. This sample has 150,000 or so clones, with about two thirds found just once. Source material: PBMCs. These receptors originate from a human donor in good health.

The DNA of the CDR3 is TGTGCCAGCTCAATCGGGACAGGGGGTGCCTACGAGCAGTACTTC. Encoded protein: CASSIGTGGAYEQYF. The chain combines TRBV18 with TRBJ2-7; the match to TRBD1 covers 11 bases. CDR1 is KGHSH, CDR2 LQKENI, per germline. The CDR3 is 15 residues long. V gave up 5 bases and J gave up 2 bases; unmatched junction bases: 5.

The J gene is TRBJ1-2, the V gene TRBV19; TRBD1 is a possible D gene (5 bases). Trimming left V 0 bases short and J 2 bases short, with 16 bases between. This CDR3 comprises 17 residues. The germline CDR1 and CDR2 sequences are LNHDA and SQIVND (reference sequence). CDR3 sequence: CASSIDPAGGINYGYTF. The DNA of the CDR3 is TGTGCCAGTAGTATAGATCCAGCCGGGGGAATCAACTATGGCTACACCTTC.

The rearrangement uses TRBV30 and TRBJ2-7; 8 bases agree with TRBD1. Unmatched junction bases numbered 4, after V lost 0 bases and J lost 6 bases. The germline V gene has CDR1 GTSNPN and CDR2 SVGIG (reference sequence). This CDR3 has 13 amino acids. The CDR3 loop is CAWSVQGGSEQYF. The CDR3, as DNA: TGTGCCTGGAGTGTACAGGGGGGCTCCGAGCAGTACTTC.

The chain couples TRBV25-1 to TRBJ2-2, with D perhaps matching TRBD2 (6 bases). CDR1 and CDR2 from the germline V gene are MGHDK and SYGVNS. Trimming took 7 bases from V and 2 from J, leaving 14 bases between them. This CDR3 spans 15 amino acids. DNA for the CDR3: TGTGCCAGCAAATGGACGGGGGACAACACCGGGGAGCTGTTTTTT. Protein: CASKWTGDNTGELFF. Combining the CDR3 with reference TRBV25-1 and TRBJ2-2 gives the whole variable domain EADIYQTPRYLVIGTGKKITLECSQTMGHDKMYWYQQDPGMELHLIHYSYGVNSTEKGDLSSESTVSRIRTEHFPLTLESARPSHTSQYLCASKWTGDNTGELFFGEGSRLTVL.

This clone turned up a few times. The same CDR3 is also encoded by other DNA sequences in this sample. The rearrangement links TRBV7-2 to TRBJ1-2; possibly TRBD1 for D (6 bases). CDR1 is SGHTA, CDR2 FQGNSA, per germline. V was cut by 3 bases and J by 1 base, with 9 bases left in between. The CDR3 length is 14 residues. The CDR3 here is CASSLQGINYGYTF. Here the CDR3 DNA reads TGTGCCAGCAGCTTGCAGGGGATTAACTATGGCTACACCTTC.

This chain connects TRBV5-1 to TRBJ2-1; TRBD1 matches at 7 bases. V shed 4 bases and J 5 bases; nucleotides not matched to a gene: 6. The CDR3 runs 14 residues. Per the germline V gene, CDR1 is SGHRS and CDR2 is YFSETQ. The CDR3 sequence: CASSEGTADNEQFF. The CDR3 bases are TGCGCCAGCAGCGAAGGGACAGCCGACAATGAGCAGTTCTTC.

The chain uses TRBV29-1 and TRBJ1-2; 9 nucleotides line up with TRBD1. Trimming took 2 bases from V and 5 from J; bases not matched to a gene: 3. The CDR3 extends over 13 amino acids. Germline values: CDR1 SQVTM, CDR2 ANQGSEA. CDR3 in amino acids: CSVEPGQGYGYTF. The CDR3 DNA is TGCAGCGTTGAACCCGGACAGGGGTATGGCTACACCTTC. The variable domain in full, with the rest retrieved from reference TRBV29-1 and TRBJ1-2, is SAVISQKPSRDICQRGTSLTIQCQVDSQVTMMFWYRQQPGQSLTLIATANQGSEATYESGFVIDKFPISRPNLTFSTLTVSNMSPEDSSIYLCSVEPGQGYGYTFGSGTRLTVV.

The chain combines TRBV4-1 with TRBJ2-1, with 12 nucleotides matching TRBD2. J was trimmed by 8 bases and V by 4 bases; bases with no gene match: 9. This CDR3 contains 16 residues. Per germline, CDR1 MGHRA and CDR2 YSYEKL. As DNA, the CDR3 is TGCGCCAGCAGCCGAGTCTCTAGCGGGGGGGCCTATGAGCAGTTCTTC. This gives the protein CASSRVSSGGAYEQFF.

The chain links TRBV30 to TRBJ1-1; D may be TRBD1 (5 bases). CDR1 GTSNPN and CDR2 SVGIG come from the germline V gene (reference sequence). V was shortened by 2 bases and J by 5 bases, with 21 bases between the two germline ends. The CDR3 is made up of 16 amino acids. CDR3 DNA: TGTGCCTGGAGTACCGTCCTCCCGGGGGAGCAAACTGAAGCTTTCTTT. Residues: CAWSTVLPGEQTEAFF.

The chain has TRBV29-1 and TRBJ1-2; TRBD1 aligns across 10 bases. After removal of 7 bases from V and 1 base from J, the junction contained 6 bases not matched to a gene. CDR1 SQVTM and CDR2 ANQGSEA come from the germline V gene. The length of the CDR3 is 14 residues. In DNA form, the CDR3 reads TGCAGCGGATCGGGGACAGGGGATAACTATGGCTACACCTTC. Translation: CSGSGTGDNYGYTF. The full variable domain, in which reference TRBV29-1 and TRBJ1-2 provide the parts outside the CDR3, is SAVISQKPSRDICQRGTSLTIQCQVDSQVTMMFWYRQQPGQSLTLIATANQGSEATYESGFVIDKFPISRPNLTFSTLTVSNMSPEDSSIYLCSGSGTGDNYGYTFGSGTRLTVV.